One and the same sample provided the 17 T cell receptor beta chains below, sequenced in a study of monozygotic twins with inflammatory bowel disease. TCRdb reprocessed the 5' RACE reads; each CDR3 protein has one entry and no DNA is given. The record lists some 170,000 distinct CDR3 sequences, of which the ten most abundant hold about 2.7%. Sequencing was performed on blood. The receptor source for this set is a human donor with ulcerative colitis or Crohn's disease, or a healthy co-twin of an affected twin (not recorded which).

The chain employs TRBV27 and TRBJ2-7; the TRBD1 assignment by TCRdb is unverifiable without DNA. The germline gives CDR1 MNHEY, CDR2 SMNVEV (reference sequence). The CDR3 is 14 residues long. CDR3 region: CASSLLGGRHEQYF.

The gene calls are TRBV19 and TRBJ1-5; TCRdb's D call, TRBD1, is unchecked because there is no DNA. This CDR3 has 18 residues. The germline CDR1 and CDR2 sequences are LNHDA and SQIVND (reference sequence). The CDR3: CASSMRPGTGISNQPQHF.

The rearrangement uses TRBV4-3 and TRBJ1-5; TCRdb proposes TRBD1, but this gene call is untestable without DNA. CDR1 and CDR2 from the germline V gene are LGHNA and YSLEER. The CDR3 length is 20 residues. The CDR3 region is CASSRFWTGRSTRGNQPQHF.

V and J are TRBV20-1 and TRBJ1-1; TCRdb lists TRBD1, though no DNA is available to test this call. From germline, CDR1 is DFQATT and CDR2 SNEGSKA (reference sequence). The CDR3 extends over 13 amino acids. CDR3 protein: CSALTGRDTEAFF.

The chain employs TRBV7-3 and TRBJ2-1; TCRdb names TRBD1, which stays unverified in the absence of DNA. Germline lookup yields CDR1 SGHTA and CDR2 FQGTGA. This CDR3 has 13 residues. The CDR3 protein is CASSLTGGSEQLF.

The chain has TRBV28 and TRBJ2-1; as DNA is missing, the TRBD2 call by TCRdb cannot be tested. The CDR3 contains 14 residues. CDR1 and CDR2 (germline): MDHEN, SYDVKM. This CDR3 reads CASSFVGGGNEQFF. Complete variable domain (other parts from reference TRBV28 and TRBJ2-1): DVKVTQSSRYLVKRTGEKVFLECVQDMDHENMFWYRQDPGLGLRLIYFSYDVKMKEKGDIPEGYSVSREKKERFSLILESASTNQTSMYLCASSFVGGGNEQFFGPGTRLTVL.

The rearrangement joins TRBV5-6 to TRBJ2-5. Germline CDR1 reads SGHDT; CDR2 reads YYEEEE. The CDR3 spans 14 residues. CDR3 sequence: CASTVRGTQETQYF.

CDR3 protein: CASSKLTGGPRETQYF. V gene TRBV5-1 combines with J gene TRBJ2-5; TCRdb picks TRBD2, but there is no DNA to check that call. Germline assignment: CDR1 SGHRS and CDR2 YFSETQ. The CDR3 is 16 amino acids.

The gene calls are TRBV25-1 and TRBJ1-1; TCRdb picks TRBD1, but there is no DNA to check that call. The CDR3 loop spans 13 amino acids. Per the germline V gene, CDR1 is MGHDK and CDR2 is SYGVNS. The CDR3: CASSSVGGTEAFF.

This chain joins TRBV14 and TRBJ2-2; TCRdb indicates TRBD2, and absent DNA this call remains unverified. The germline V gene has CDR1 SGHDN and CDR2 FVKESK. This CDR3 spans 16 amino acids. The CDR3 spells CASSRGLAGVAGELFF.

The gene calls are TRBV28 and TRBJ1-2. The CDR3 extends over 12 amino acids. Germline values: CDR1 MDHEN, CDR2 SYDVKM. CDR3: CASSFEWDGYTF.

The rearrangement links TRBV20-1 to TRBJ2-7; TCRdb's D call, TRBD1, is unchecked because there is no DNA. There are 14 residues in the CDR3. From germline, CDR1 is DFQATT and CDR2 SNEGSKA (reference sequence). The CDR3 here is CSAKVGQGFYEQYF.

V is TRBV30 and J is TRBJ1-6; TCRdb names TRBD1, which stays unverified in the absence of DNA. There are 14 residues in the CDR3. Germline CDR1 GTSNPN, CDR2 SVGIG (reference sequence). CDR3 protein: CAWRTGRKNSPLHF.

This chain uses TRBV7-8 with TRBJ2-1; as DNA is missing, the TRBD2 call by TCRdb cannot be tested. CDR1 and CDR2 (germline): SGHVS, FQNEAQ. CDR3 length equals 16 residues. The CDR3 sequence: CASSGSGRVLNNEQFF. The complete variable domain, with remaining parts taken from reference TRBV7-8 and TRBJ2-1, reads GAGVSQSPRYKVAKRGQDVALRCDPISGHVSLFWYQQALGQGPEFLTYFQNEAQLDKSGLPSDRFFAERPEGSVSTLKIQRTQQEDSAVYLCASSGSGRVLNNEQFFGPGTRLTVL.

The chain recombines TRBV6-2 or TRBV6-3 with TRBJ1-5; TCRdb's D call of TRBD1 is untestable without DNA. The germline gives CDR1 MNHEY, CDR2 SVGEGT. The CDR3 extends over 15 amino acids. The CDR3: CASRDRDRSNQPQHF.

The CDR3 sequence is CASSPTRVNEQFF. The chain carries TRBV9 and TRBJ2-1; TCRdb's D call, TRBD1, is unchecked because there is no DNA. CDR3 size: 13 residues. Germline V CDR1 and CDR2: SGDLS, YYNGEE.

The chain employs TRBV2 and TRBJ2-3; TCRdb gives TRBD1 as the D gene, but with no DNA this cannot be confirmed. CDR1 and CDR2 from the germline V gene are SNHLY and FYNNEI. The CDR3 has 15 residues. CDR3 protein: CASSGLGASADTQYF.